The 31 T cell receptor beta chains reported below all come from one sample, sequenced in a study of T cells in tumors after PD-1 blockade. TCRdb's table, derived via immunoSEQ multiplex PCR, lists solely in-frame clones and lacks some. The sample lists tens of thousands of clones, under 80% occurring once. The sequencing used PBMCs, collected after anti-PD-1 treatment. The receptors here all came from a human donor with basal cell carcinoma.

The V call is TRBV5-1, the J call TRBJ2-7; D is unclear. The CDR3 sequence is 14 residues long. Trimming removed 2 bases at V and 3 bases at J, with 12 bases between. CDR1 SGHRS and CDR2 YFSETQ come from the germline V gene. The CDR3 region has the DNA TGCGCCAGCAGCTTTAGGGCCTTAGACTACGAGCAGTACTTC. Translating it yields CASSFRALDYEQYF.

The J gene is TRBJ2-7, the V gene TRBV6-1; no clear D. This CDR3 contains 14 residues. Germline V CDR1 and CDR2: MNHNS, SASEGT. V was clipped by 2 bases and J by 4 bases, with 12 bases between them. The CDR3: CASSETLFTYEQYF. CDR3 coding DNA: TGTGCCAGCAGTGAAACACTGTTCACTTACGAGCAGTACTTC.

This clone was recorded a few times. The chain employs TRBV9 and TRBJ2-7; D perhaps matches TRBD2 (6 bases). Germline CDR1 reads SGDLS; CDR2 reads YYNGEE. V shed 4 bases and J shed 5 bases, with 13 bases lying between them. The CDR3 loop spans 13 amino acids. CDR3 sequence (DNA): TGTGCCAGCAGCAAGGGACTCCTACACGAGCAGTACTTC. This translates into CASSKGLLHEQYF.

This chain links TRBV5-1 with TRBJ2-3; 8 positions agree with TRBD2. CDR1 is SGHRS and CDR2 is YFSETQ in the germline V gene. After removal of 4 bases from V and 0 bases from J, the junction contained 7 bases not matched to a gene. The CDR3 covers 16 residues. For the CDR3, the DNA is TGCGCCAGCAGCCCCTTCGGGACTAGGAGCACAGATACGCAGTATTTT. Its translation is CASSPFGTRSTDTQYF.

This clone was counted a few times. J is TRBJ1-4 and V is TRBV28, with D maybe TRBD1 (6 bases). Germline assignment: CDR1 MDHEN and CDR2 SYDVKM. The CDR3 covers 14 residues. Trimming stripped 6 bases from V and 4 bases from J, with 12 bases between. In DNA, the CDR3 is TGTGCCAGCAGAGGAGGGGGAGTTAATGAAAAACTGTTTTTT. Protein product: CASRGGGVNEKLFF.

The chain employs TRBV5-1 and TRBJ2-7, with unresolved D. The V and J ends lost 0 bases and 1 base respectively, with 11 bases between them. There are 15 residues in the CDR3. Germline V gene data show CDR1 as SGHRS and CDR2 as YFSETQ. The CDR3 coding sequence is TGCGCCAGCAGCTTGGCCCTGGAACCATCCTACGAGCAGTACTTC. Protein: CASSLALEPSYEQYF.

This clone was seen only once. The CDR3 loop is CASSLDPDRAGAFF. In DNA, the CDR3 is TGTGCCAGCAGCTTGGACCCCGACAGGGCTGGTGCTTTCTTT. The chain employs TRBV5-4 and TRBJ1-1; 7 nucleotides line up with TRBD1. Germline CDR1 is SGHNT and CDR2 is YYREEE (reference sequence). The CDR3 is made up of 14 amino acids. V dropped 0 bases and J dropped 11; count of bases not matched to a gene: 10.

The CDR3 here is CASSSTGGNTEAFF. CDR3 DNA sequence: TGTGCCAGCAGTTCGACAGGGGGGAACACTGAAGCTTTCTTT. V gene TRBV6-4 combines with J gene TRBJ1-1; 9 bases are shared with TRBD1. The ends lost 5 bases at V and 1 base at J; junction bases unmatched: 2. In germline, CDR1 is MRHNA, CDR2 SNTAGT. The CDR3 runs to 14 residues.

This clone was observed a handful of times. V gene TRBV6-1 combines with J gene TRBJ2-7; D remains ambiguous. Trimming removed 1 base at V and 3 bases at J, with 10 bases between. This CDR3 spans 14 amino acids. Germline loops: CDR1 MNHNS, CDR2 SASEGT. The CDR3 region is CASSEVVQHYEQYF. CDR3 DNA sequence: TGTGCCAGCAGTGAAGTCGTCCAACACTACGAGCAGTACTTC.

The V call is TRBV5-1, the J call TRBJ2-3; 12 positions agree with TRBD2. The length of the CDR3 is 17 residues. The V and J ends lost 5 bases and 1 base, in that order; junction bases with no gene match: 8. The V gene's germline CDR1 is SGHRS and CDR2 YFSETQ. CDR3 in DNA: TGCGCCAGCAGTCTTGGACTAGCGGGGTTAGGCACAGATACGCAGTATTTT. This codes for CASSLGLAGLGTDTQYF.

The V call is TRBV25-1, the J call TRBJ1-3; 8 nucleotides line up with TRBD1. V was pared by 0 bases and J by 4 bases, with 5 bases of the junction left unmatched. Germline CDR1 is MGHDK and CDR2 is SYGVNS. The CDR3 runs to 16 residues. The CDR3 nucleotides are TGTGCCAGCAGTGAATACCGGGGGACAGGAGGAAACACCATATATTTT. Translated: CASSEYRGTGGNTIYF.

The CDR3 DNA sequence: TGTGCCAGCAGCGGACTAGCGGGGGGGGAGACCCAGTACTTC. It codes for CASSGLAGGETQYF. The rearrangement uses TRBV9 and TRBJ2-5; 14 nucleotides align to TRBD2. The CDR3 spans 14 residues. Unmatched junction bases numbered 0, after V lost 3 bases and J lost 5 bases. Germline loops: CDR1 SGDLS, CDR2 YYNGEE.

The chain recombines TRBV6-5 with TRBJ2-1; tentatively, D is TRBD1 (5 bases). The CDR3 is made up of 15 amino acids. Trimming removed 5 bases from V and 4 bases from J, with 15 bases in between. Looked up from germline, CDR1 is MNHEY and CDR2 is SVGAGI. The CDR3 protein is CASSPTQVGYNEQFF. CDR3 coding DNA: TGTGCCAGCAGTCCGACACAGGTGGGGTACAATGAGCAGTTCTTC.

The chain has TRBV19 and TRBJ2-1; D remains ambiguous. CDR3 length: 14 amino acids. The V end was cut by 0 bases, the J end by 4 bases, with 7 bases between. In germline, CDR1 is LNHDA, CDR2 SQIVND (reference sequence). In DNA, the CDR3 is TGTGCCAGTAGTATAGATCTGGTTTACAATGAGCAGTTCTTC. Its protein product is CASSIDLVYNEQFF.

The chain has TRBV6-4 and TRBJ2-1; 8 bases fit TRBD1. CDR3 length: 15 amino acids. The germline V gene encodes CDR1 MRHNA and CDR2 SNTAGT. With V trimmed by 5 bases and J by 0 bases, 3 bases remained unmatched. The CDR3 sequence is CASSLTGGSYNEQFF. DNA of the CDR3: TGTGCCAGCAGTCTCACAGGGGGCTCCTACAATGAGCAGTTCTTC.

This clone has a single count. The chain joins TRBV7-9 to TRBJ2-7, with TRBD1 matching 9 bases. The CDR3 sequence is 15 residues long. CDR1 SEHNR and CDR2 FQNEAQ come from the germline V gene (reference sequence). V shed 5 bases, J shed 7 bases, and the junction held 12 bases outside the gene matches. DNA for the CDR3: TGTGCCAGCAGCGACGTCATGGACAGGGGTCAAGAGCAGTACTTC. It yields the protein CASSDVMDRGQEQYF.

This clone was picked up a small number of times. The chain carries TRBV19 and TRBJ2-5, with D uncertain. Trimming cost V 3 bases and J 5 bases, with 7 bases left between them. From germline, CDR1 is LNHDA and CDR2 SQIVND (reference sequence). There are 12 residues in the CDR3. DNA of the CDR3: TGTGCCAGTAGTATTAATTGGGAGACCCAGTACTTC. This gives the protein CASSINWETQYF.

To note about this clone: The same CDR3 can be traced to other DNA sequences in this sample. The CDR3 nucleotides read TGTGCCAGCAGCCAACTAAATCAGCCCCAGCATTTT. It specifies CASSQLNQPQHF. J is TRBJ1-5 and V is TRBV3-1 (or the pseudogene TRBV3-2), with unresolved D. Per germline, CDR1 LGHDT and CDR2 YNNKEL (reference sequence). CDR3 length: 12 residues. Deletions cut 2 bases from V and 4 bases from J, with 3 bases between.

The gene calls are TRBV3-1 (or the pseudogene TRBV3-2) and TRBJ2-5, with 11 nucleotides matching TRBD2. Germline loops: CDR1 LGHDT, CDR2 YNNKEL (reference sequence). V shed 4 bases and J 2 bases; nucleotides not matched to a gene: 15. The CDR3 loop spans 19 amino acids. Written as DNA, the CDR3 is TGTGCCAGCAGCCTCCCGGTGGCTAGCGGGGGGCCTAAACAAGAGACCCAGTACTTC. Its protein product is CASSLPVASGGPKQETQYF.

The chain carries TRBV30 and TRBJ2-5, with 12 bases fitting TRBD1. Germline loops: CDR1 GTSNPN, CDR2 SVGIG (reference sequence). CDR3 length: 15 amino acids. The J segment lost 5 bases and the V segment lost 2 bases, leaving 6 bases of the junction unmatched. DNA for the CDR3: TGTGCCTGGAGTACTGGGACAGGGGGCCTGGAGACCCAGTACTTC. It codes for CAWSTGTGGLETQYF.

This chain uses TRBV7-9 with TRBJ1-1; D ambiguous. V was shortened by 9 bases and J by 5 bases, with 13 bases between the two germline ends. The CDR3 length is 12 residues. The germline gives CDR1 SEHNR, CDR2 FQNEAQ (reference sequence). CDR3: CARGRLDTEAFF. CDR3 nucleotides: TGTGCCAGGGGGAGGCTGGATACTGAAGCTTTCTTT. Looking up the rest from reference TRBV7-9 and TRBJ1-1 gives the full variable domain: DTGVSQNPRHKITKRGQNVTFRCDPISEHNRLYWYRQTLGQGPEFLTYFQNEAQLEKSRLLSDRFSAERPKGSFSTLEIQRTEQGDSAMYLCARGRLDTEAFFGQGTRLTVV.

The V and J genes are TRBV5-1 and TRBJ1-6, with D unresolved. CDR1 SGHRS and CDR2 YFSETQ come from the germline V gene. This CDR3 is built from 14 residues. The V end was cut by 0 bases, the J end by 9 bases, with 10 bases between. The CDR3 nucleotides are TGCGCCAGCAGCTTGGTGCAGGAATCTTCACCCCTCCACTTT. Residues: CASSLVQESSPLHF. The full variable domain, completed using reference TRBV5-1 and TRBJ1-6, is KAGVTQTPRYLIKTRGQQVTLSCSPISGHRSVSWYQQTPGQGLQFLFEYFSETQRNKGNFPGRFSGRQFSNSRSEMNVSTLELGDSALYLCASSLVQESSPLHFGNGTRLTVT.

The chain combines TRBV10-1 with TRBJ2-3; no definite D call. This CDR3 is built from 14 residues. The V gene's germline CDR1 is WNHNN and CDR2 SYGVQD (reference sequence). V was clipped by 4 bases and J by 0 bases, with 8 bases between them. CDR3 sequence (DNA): TGCGCCAGCAGTGTGAGTCTTAGCACAGATACGCAGTATTTT. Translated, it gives CASSVSLSTDTQYF.

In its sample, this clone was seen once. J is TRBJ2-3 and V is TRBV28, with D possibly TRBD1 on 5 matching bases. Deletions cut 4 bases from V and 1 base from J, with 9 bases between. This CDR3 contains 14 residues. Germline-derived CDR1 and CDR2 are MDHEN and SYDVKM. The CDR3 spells CASSSGWRTDTQYF. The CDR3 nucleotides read TGTGCCAGCAGTTCAGGGTGGCGCACAGATACGCAGTATTTT. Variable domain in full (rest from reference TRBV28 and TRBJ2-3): DVKVTQSSRYLVKRTGEKVFLECVQDMDHENMFWYRQDPGLGLRLIYFSYDVKMKEKGDIPEGYSVSREKKERFSLILESASTNQTSMYLCASSSGWRTDTQYFGPGTRLTVL.

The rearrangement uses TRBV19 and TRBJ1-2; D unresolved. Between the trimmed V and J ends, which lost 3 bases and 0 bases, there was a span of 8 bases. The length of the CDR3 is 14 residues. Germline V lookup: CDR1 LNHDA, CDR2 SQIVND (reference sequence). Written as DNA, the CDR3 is TGTGCCAGTAGTATGGGTTCAGCTAACTATGGCTACACCTTC. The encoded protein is CASSMGSANYGYTF.

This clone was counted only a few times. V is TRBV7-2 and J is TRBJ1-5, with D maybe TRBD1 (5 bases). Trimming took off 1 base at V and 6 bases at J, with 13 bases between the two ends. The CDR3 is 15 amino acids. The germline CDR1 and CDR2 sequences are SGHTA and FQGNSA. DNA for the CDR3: TGTGCCAGCAGCTTAGATATGGGGGGAGGTCAGCCCCAGCATTTT. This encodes CASSLDMGGGQPQHF.

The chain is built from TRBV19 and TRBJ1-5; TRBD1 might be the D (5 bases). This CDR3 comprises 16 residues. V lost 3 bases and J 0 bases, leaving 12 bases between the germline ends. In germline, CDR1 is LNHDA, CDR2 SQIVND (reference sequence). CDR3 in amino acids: CASSMIQAYSNQPQHF. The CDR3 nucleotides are TGTGCCAGTAGTATGATACAGGCGTATAGCAATCAGCCCCAGCATTTT.

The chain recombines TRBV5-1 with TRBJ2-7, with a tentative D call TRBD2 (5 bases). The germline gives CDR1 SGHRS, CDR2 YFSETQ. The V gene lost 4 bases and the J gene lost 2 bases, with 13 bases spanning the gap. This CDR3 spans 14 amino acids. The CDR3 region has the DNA TGCGCCAGCAGCGTAGACTGGCGGGCCTACGAGCAGTACTTC. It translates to CASSVDWRAYEQYF.

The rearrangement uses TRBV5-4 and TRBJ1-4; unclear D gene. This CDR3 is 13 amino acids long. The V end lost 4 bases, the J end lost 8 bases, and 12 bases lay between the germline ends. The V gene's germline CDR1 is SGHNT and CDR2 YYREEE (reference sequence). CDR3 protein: CASSPGVEEKLFF. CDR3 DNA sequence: TGTGCCAGCAGCCCCGGAGTCGAGGAAAAACTGTTTTTT.

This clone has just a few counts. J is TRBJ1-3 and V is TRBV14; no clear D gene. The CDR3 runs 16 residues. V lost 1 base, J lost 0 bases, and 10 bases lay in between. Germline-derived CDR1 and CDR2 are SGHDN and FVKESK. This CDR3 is CASSQGWRSSGNTIYF. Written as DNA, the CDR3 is TGTGCCAGCAGCCAAGGATGGCGGAGCTCTGGAAACACCATATATTTT.

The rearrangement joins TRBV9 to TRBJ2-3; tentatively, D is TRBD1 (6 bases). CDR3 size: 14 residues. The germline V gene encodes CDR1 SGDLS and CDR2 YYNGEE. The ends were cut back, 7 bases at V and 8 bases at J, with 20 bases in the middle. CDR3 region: CASGPGQSSGTQYF. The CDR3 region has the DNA TGTGCCAGCGGTCCGGGACAATCTTCGGGTACGCAGTATTTT.